A selection of T cell receptor beta chains follows, all from one sample in a study of PD-L1 blockade in urothelial cancer. The table came from immunoSEQ multiplex PCR; TCRdb's copy has only in-frame clones and leaves some out. The sample lists over 100,000 clones, around 93% occurring once. Material: PBMCs, obtained around atezolizumab (anti-PD-L1) treatment. The receptor set was obtained from a man aged 60 to 75 with urothelial cancer. CDR3s include the opening cysteine and the closing phenylalanine or tryptophan. Fields, in order: V gene, clone size, J gene, D gene, CDR3 length, CDR3 DNA, CDR3 protein. The D gene is left open where the match is weak. For some rows the clone size is stated as once, few or many, or as a class when expanded; others skip it.

v_call: TRBV5-4
clone_size: .
j_call: TRBJ2-1
d_call: TRBD2
cdr3_length: 17
cdr3_nt: TGTGCCAGCAGCATAAGCGGGAGGGCCTTTCGTAACAATGAGCAGTTCTTC
cdr3_aa: CASSISGRAFRNNEQFF

v_call: TRBV14
clone_size: .
j_call: TRBJ2-7
d_call: TRBD2
cdr3_length: 15
cdr3_nt: TGTGCCAGCAGCCCGACGACTAGCGGCCTCTACGAGCAGTACTTC
cdr3_aa: CASSPTTSGLYEQYF

v_call: TRBV28
clone_size: .
j_call: TRBJ2-2
d_call: .
cdr3_length: 14
cdr3_nt: TGTGCCAGCACCCTAGGGGGGGACACCGGGGAGCTGTTTTTT
cdr3_aa: CASTLGGDTGELFF

v_call: TRBV19
clone_size: .
j_call: TRBJ2-6
d_call: .
cdr3_length: 15
cdr3_nt: TGTGCCAGCGAGACAGGTCTCTCTGGGGCCAACGTCCTGACTTTC
cdr3_aa: CASETGLSGANVLTF

v_call: TRBV19
clone_size: .
j_call: TRBJ2-1
d_call: .
cdr3_length: 16
cdr3_nt: TGTGCCAGTACCCAAATCGGACTAACCCAGAACAATGAGCAGTTCTTC
cdr3_aa: CASTQIGLTQNNEQFF

v_call: TRBV5-4
clone_size: .
j_call: TRBJ1-4
d_call: TRBD1
cdr3_length: 15
cdr3_nt: TGTGCCAGCAGCTTGGACGGGACAGATGATGAAAAACTGTTTTTT
cdr3_aa: CASSLDGTDDEKLFF

v_call: TRBV28
clone_size: .
j_call: TRBJ2-7
d_call: TRBD2
cdr3_length: 16
cdr3_nt: TGTGCCAGCAGTTCGAGACTAGCGGGCACCCTGTACGAGCAGTACTTC
cdr3_aa: CASSSRLAGTLYEQYF

v_call: TRBV14
clone_size: .
j_call: TRBJ2-3
d_call: .
cdr3_length: 13
cdr3_nt: TGTGCCAGCAGCCAAGCTTTTGCAGATACGCAGTATTTT
cdr3_aa: CASSQAFADTQYF

v_call: TRBV7-9
clone_size: .
j_call: TRBJ2-3
d_call: .
cdr3_length: 13
cdr3_nt: TGTGCCAGCAGCTCACAGGGTCCAGATACGCAGTATTTT
cdr3_aa: CASSSQGPDTQYF

v_call: TRBV5-8
clone_size: .
j_call: TRBJ2-5
d_call: TRBD1
cdr3_length: 16
cdr3_nt: TGTGCCAGCAGCCTCCGGGACAGGGACATTCGAGAGACCCAGTACTTC
cdr3_aa: CASSLRDRDIRETQYF

v_call: TRBV2
clone_size: .
j_call: TRBJ1-5
d_call: .
cdr3_length: 13
cdr3_nt: TGTGCCAGCAGTGTCGGGGGTATTCAGCCCCAGCATTTT
cdr3_aa: CASSVGGIQPQHF

v_call: TRBV11-2
clone_size: few
j_call: TRBJ2-1
d_call: TRBD1
cdr3_length: 15
cdr3_nt: TGTGCCAGCAGCTCGACCCGGGACAGGGGGCTAGTACGGTTCTTC
cdr3_aa: CASSSTRDRGLVRFF

v_call: TRBV15
clone_size: .
j_call: TRBJ1-3
d_call: .
cdr3_length: 12
cdr3_nt: TGTGCCACTAGGGGCTCTGGAAACACCATATATTTT
cdr3_aa: CATRGSGNTIYF

v_call: TRBV2
clone_size: few
j_call: TRBJ2-5
d_call: TRBD1
cdr3_length: 15
cdr3_nt: TGTGCCAGCACCTCCTGGGCAGGGGGTGGGGAGACCCAGTACTTC
cdr3_aa: CASTSWAGGGETQYF

v_call: TRBV5-1
clone_size: .
j_call: TRBJ2-5
d_call: .
cdr3_length: 14
cdr3_nt: TGCGCCAGCCATGTTGGAGTTAGTCAAGAGACCCAGTACTTC
cdr3_aa: CASHVGVSQETQYF

v_call: TRBV19
clone_size: .
j_call: TRBJ2-1
d_call: .
cdr3_length: 13
cdr3_nt: TGTGCCGGCAGCAGGACTTATCGGAGTGAGCAGTTCTTC
cdr3_aa: CAGSRTYRSEQFF

v_call: TRBV27
clone_size: .
j_call: TRBJ2-7
d_call: .
cdr3_length: 13
cdr3_nt: TGTGCCAGCAGTTTATCGGTACAGACCGTGGCGTACTTC
cdr3_aa: CASSLSVQTVAYF

v_call: TRBV5-1
clone_size: .
j_call: TRBJ1-1
d_call: .
cdr3_length: 14
cdr3_nt: TGCGCCAGCAGCTCAGAGACAGGGAACACTGAAGCTTTCTTT
cdr3_aa: CASSSETGNTEAFF

v_call: TRBV30
clone_size: .
j_call: TRBJ1-1
d_call: .
cdr3_length: 13
cdr3_nt: TGTGCCTGGAGTTTGGACAGGAACACTGAAGCTTTCTTT
cdr3_aa: CAWSLDRNTEAFF

v_call: TRBV7-8
clone_size: .
j_call: TRBJ2-6
d_call: TRBD1
cdr3_length: 17
cdr3_nt: TGTGCCAGCAGCCCGACGACAGGGGGCTTAGGGGCCAACGTCCTGACTTTC
cdr3_aa: CASSPTTGGLGANVLTF

v_call: TRBV6-1
clone_size: .
j_call: TRBJ1-6
d_call: TRBD1
cdr3_length: 14
cdr3_nt: TGTGCCAGCAGTAAGGGACAGACAAATTCACCCCTCCACTTT
cdr3_aa: CASSKGQTNSPLHF

v_call: TRBV5-1
clone_size: .
j_call: TRBJ2-3
d_call: TRBD2
cdr3_length: 15
cdr3_nt: TGCGCCAGCAGCGTCGGGGACGGGGGGGCCGATACGCAGTATTTT
cdr3_aa: CASSVGDGGADTQYF

v_call: TRBV5-1
clone_size: once
j_call: TRBJ2-5
d_call: TRBD1
cdr3_length: 14
cdr3_nt: TGCGCCAGCAGCCGGGACAGGGTGGAAGAGACCCAGTACTTC
cdr3_aa: CASSRDRVEETQYF

v_call: TRBV7-3
clone_size: once
j_call: TRBJ2-2
d_call: .
cdr3_length: 16
cdr3_nt: TGTGCCAGCAGCTTGGGGTTGGCAGGACTCACCGGGGAGCTGTTTTTT
cdr3_aa: CASSLGLAGLTGELFF

v_call: TRBV20-1
clone_size: .
j_call: TRBJ2-5
d_call: .
cdr3_length: 11
cdr3_nt: TGCAGCCTCCCTGTACTGGAGACCCAGTACTTC
cdr3_aa: CSLPVLETQYF

v_call: TRBV7-9
clone_size: .
j_call: TRBJ1-4
d_call: .
cdr3_length: 15
cdr3_nt: TGTGCCAGCAGCTTGGAACCAGGTCCTAATGAAAAACTGTTTTTT
cdr3_aa: CASSLEPGPNEKLFF

v_call: TRBV21-1
clone_size: .
j_call: TRBJ2-1
d_call: .
cdr3_length: 17
cdr3_nt: TGTGCCAGCAGCACAGGACCACTAGCGGGACGGACCAATGAGCAGTTCTTC
cdr3_aa: CASSTGPLAGRTNEQFF

v_call: TRBV5-1
clone_size: .
j_call: TRBJ2-7
d_call: .
cdr3_length: 13
cdr3_nt: TGCGCCAGCAGCGAGGGTAGCTCCTACGAGCAGTACTTC
cdr3_aa: CASSEGSSYEQYF

v_call: TRBV4-2
clone_size: .
j_call: TRBJ2-3
d_call: TRBD2
cdr3_length: 17
cdr3_nt: TGTGCCAGCAGCCAAGAAACTAGCGGGGGAGTCACAGATACGCAGTATTTT
cdr3_aa: CASSQETSGGVTDTQYF

v_call: TRBV5-1
clone_size: .
j_call: TRBJ2-7
d_call: .
cdr3_length: 12
cdr3_nt: TGCGCCAGCAGCCCCCCGGGGTACGAGCAGTACTTC
cdr3_aa: CASSPPGYEQYF

v_call: TRBV7-2
clone_size: .
j_call: TRBJ2-1
d_call: TRBD2
cdr3_length: 15
cdr3_nt: TGTGCCAGCAGCTTAGGCGGGGGGTCCTACAATGAGCAGTTCTTC
cdr3_aa: CASSLGGGSYNEQFF

v_call: TRBV7-2
clone_size: .
j_call: TRBJ1-6
d_call: .
cdr3_length: 15
cdr3_nt: TGTGCCAGCAGCCGCGTAGGGGGTTCGGGGTCACCCCTCCACTTT
cdr3_aa: CASSRVGGSGSPLHF

v_call: TRBV28
clone_size: .
j_call: TRBJ2-1
d_call: TRBD2
cdr3_length: 16
cdr3_nt: TGTGCCAGCAGTTCTCCCGAAGCGGGAGTGTTGAATGAGCAGTTCTTC
cdr3_aa: CASSSPEAGVLNEQFF

v_call: TRBV6-1
clone_size: .
j_call: TRBJ1-5
d_call: TRBD1
cdr3_length: 15
cdr3_nt: TGTGCCAGCAGTGAAGGGGGGACAGGGAATCAGCCCCAGCATTTT
cdr3_aa: CASSEGGTGNQPQHF

v_call: TRBV7-2
clone_size: .
j_call: TRBJ1-2
d_call: .
cdr3_length: 14
cdr3_nt: TGTGCCAGCAGCTTTGGGGCGACTGGACGAAATGACACCTTC
cdr3_aa: CASSFGATGRNDTF

v_call: TRBV4-3
clone_size: few
j_call: TRBJ1-2
d_call: .
cdr3_length: 15
cdr3_nt: TGCGCCAGCAGCCAAGATCTTAAAACAGGGTGGGGCTACACCTTC
cdr3_aa: CASSQDLKTGWGYTF

v_call: TRBV28
clone_size: .
j_call: TRBJ1-5
d_call: .
cdr3_length: 14
cdr3_nt: TGTGCCAGCAGTTTCCCGGGAGGCAATCAGCCCCAGCATTTT
cdr3_aa: CASSFPGGNQPQHF

v_call: TRBV6-5
clone_size: .
j_call: TRBJ2-5
d_call: .
cdr3_length: 14
cdr3_nt: TGTGCCAGCAGTTACGACGCGGAGGGGGCGACCCAGTACTTC
cdr3_aa: CASSYDAEGATQYF

v_call: TRBV15
clone_size: .
j_call: TRBJ2-5
d_call: .
cdr3_length: 13
cdr3_nt: TGTGCCACCAGCGTGGCCCCTCCAGAGACCCAGTACTTC
cdr3_aa: CATSVAPPETQYF

v_call: TRBV4-3
clone_size: .
j_call: TRBJ1-4
d_call: .
cdr3_length: 16
cdr3_nt: TGCGCCAGCAGCGCGGAATTTGGGGCCTATAATGAAAAACTGTTTTTT
cdr3_aa: CASSAEFGAYNEKLFF

v_call: TRBV7-2
clone_size: .
j_call: TRBJ1-2
d_call: .
cdr3_length: 15
cdr3_nt: TGTGCCAGCAGCCCGACTGGCCGGAAAGACTATGGCTACACCTTC
cdr3_aa: CASSPTGRKDYGYTF

v_call: TRBV5-4
clone_size: .
j_call: TRBJ2-2
d_call: .
cdr3_length: 15
cdr3_nt: TGTGCCAGCAGCTTCAGCGGGACAAACACCGGGGAGCTGTTTTTT
cdr3_aa: CASSFSGTNTGELFF

v_call: TRBV5-1
clone_size: .
j_call: TRBJ2-1
d_call: TRBD2
cdr3_length: 15
cdr3_nt: TGCGCCAGCAGCCAGACTAGCGGGACCTACAATGAGCAGTTCTTC
cdr3_aa: CASSQTSGTYNEQFF

v_call: TRBV18
clone_size: .
j_call: TRBJ1-2
d_call: .
cdr3_length: 14
cdr3_nt: TGTGCCAGCTCACCACGGGAGGGGTACTATGGCTACACCTTC
cdr3_aa: CASSPREGYYGYTF

v_call: TRBV7-2
clone_size: .
j_call: TRBJ2-5
d_call: TRBD2
cdr3_length: 13
cdr3_nt: TGTGCCAGCAGCGGTCGCGGGGGTGAGACCCAGTACTTC
cdr3_aa: CASSGRGGETQYF

v_call: TRBV7-2
clone_size: .
j_call: TRBJ2-7
d_call: .
cdr3_length: 14
cdr3_nt: TGTGCCAGCAGCCCCATCGGTTTTATCCACGAGCAGTACTTC
cdr3_aa: CASSPIGFIHEQYF

v_call: TRBV19
clone_size: .
j_call: TRBJ1-2
d_call: .
cdr3_length: 13
cdr3_nt: TGTGCCAGTAGGATGACAGCTAACTATGGCTACACCTTC
cdr3_aa: CASRMTANYGYTF

v_call: TRBV6-6
clone_size: .
j_call: TRBJ1-6
d_call: .
cdr3_length: 15
cdr3_nt: TGTGCCAGCACAACACGAGACAGGTTTAATTCACCCCTCCACTTT
cdr3_aa: CASTTRDRFNSPLHF

v_call: TRBV7-2
clone_size: .
j_call: TRBJ1-1
d_call: .
cdr3_length: 15
cdr3_nt: TGTGCCAGCAGCTTAGCGTTCCAGGGAGGTAATGAAGCTTTCTTT
cdr3_aa: CASSLAFQGGNEAFF

v_call: TRBV5-1
clone_size: .
j_call: TRBJ2-3
d_call: TRBD2
cdr3_length: 19
cdr3_nt: TGCGCCAGCAGCTTGGCCTTAGGGACTAGCGGAGGCAGCACAGATACGCAGTATTTT
cdr3_aa: CASSLALGTSGGSTDTQYF

v_call: TRBV6-1
clone_size: once
j_call: TRBJ1-4
d_call: .
cdr3_length: 14
cdr3_nt: TGTGCCAGCAGCGGGGACACATCGGGAGAAAAACTGTTTTTT
cdr3_aa: CASSGDTSGEKLFF

v_call: TRBV7-9
clone_size: .
j_call: TRBJ2-1
d_call: .
cdr3_length: 14
cdr3_nt: TGTGCCAGCAGCTTAAAGAGCTCCTACAATGAGCAGTTCTTC
cdr3_aa: CASSLKSSYNEQFF

v_call: TRBV5-1
clone_size: .
j_call: TRBJ2-5
d_call: TRBD1
cdr3_length: 15
cdr3_nt: TGCGCCAGCAGCCCCGGGACAGCCGACCGGGAGACCCAGTACTTC
cdr3_aa: CASSPGTADRETQYF

v_call: TRBV7-2
clone_size: .
j_call: TRBJ2-7
d_call: .
cdr3_length: 14
cdr3_nt: TGTGCCAGCAGCTTAGGTTCAGTCGCATACGAGCAGTACTTC
cdr3_aa: CASSLGSVAYEQYF

v_call: TRBV4-1
clone_size: .
j_call: TRBJ2-1
d_call: .
cdr3_length: 16
cdr3_nt: TGCGCCAGCAGCCAAGATAACAGGCAGACCTACAATGAGCAGTTCTTC
cdr3_aa: CASSQDNRQTYNEQFF

v_call: TRBV19
clone_size: .
j_call: TRBJ1-6
d_call: TRBD1
cdr3_length: 14
cdr3_nt: TGTGCCAGTAGTCAGGACAGGGGCAATTCACCCCTCCACTTT
cdr3_aa: CASSQDRGNSPLHF

v_call: TRBV2
clone_size: .
j_call: TRBJ2-3
d_call: .
cdr3_length: 14
cdr3_nt: TGTGCCAGCAGTCTCCAGATTAGCACAGATACGCAGTATTTT
cdr3_aa: CASSLQISTDTQYF

v_call: TRBV10-2
clone_size: .
j_call: TRBJ2-5
d_call: TRBD2
cdr3_length: 14
cdr3_nt: TGCGCCAGCGGTACAGCGGGGGGGCTGGAGACCCAGTACTTC
cdr3_aa: CASGTAGGLETQYF

v_call: TRBV19
clone_size: few
j_call: TRBJ1-6
d_call: TRBD1
cdr3_length: 16
cdr3_nt: TGTGCCAGTAGTCCTCGTTCGGCAGGGGGGAATTCACCCCTCCACTTT
cdr3_aa: CASSPRSAGGNSPLHF

v_call: TRBV15
clone_size: once
j_call: TRBJ1-5
d_call: .
cdr3_length: 15
cdr3_nt: TGTGCCACCAGCAGAGATACGGGGGGTGGACAGCCCCAGCATTTT
cdr3_aa: CATSRDTGGGQPQHF